The clone carrying this T cell receptor beta chain was seen at least ten times. The antigen remains unidentified. The CDR3 is 15 amino acids. After removal of 0 bases from V and 3 bases from J, the junction contained 2 bases not matched to a gene. CDR1 LGHNA and CDR2 YNFKEQ come from the germline V gene. Study-level results: In terms of TCR gene usage, tumor memory CD4+ T cells clustered together with blood and lymph node memory CD4+ cells, as well as with lymph node naive CD4+ cells.

Memory CD4+ T cells were sorted as CD4+CD45RO+CD25- cells. After constant-region reverse-primer amplification, full-length variable regions underwent semi-nested PCR with Nested Universal Primer A. TCRdb reanalysed the 5' RACE reads using MiXCR and keeps one entry per CDR3 protein. The data hold 50,000 to 80,000 distinct CDR3 sequences, with around a fifth observed a single time. The chain combines TRBV4-2 with TRBJ1-2; 9 nucleotides align to TRBD1. The sample was memory CD4+ T cells sorted from a lymph node. Described subset: memory CD4+ T cells, CD4+CD45RO+CD25-. The receptor's source is a female donor with breast cancer. CDR3 in DNA: TGTGCCAGCAGCCAAGATAGGACAGGGGACTATGGCTACACCTTC. Its translation is CASSQDRTGDYGYTF.